This TCR beta chain was sequenced during a study of identical twins. This CDR3 comprises 15 residues. V lost 4 bases and J lost 0, with 13 bases in between. Germline CDR1 reads SGHRS; CDR2 reads YFSETQ. In its sample, this clonotype was seen a few times. One entry per CDR3 protein results from TCRdb running MiXCR on the 5' RACE reads. The sample holds 400,000 to 650,000 distinct CDR3 sequences; about 20% are singletons and the top ten take 0.91%. No donor was unhealthy or non-Caucasian. These same records also appear under a second study, on T cells expressing NK-cell markers. That report notes: One of the eight sequenced donors was seronegative, whereas the other seven were HCMV-seropositive. In several experiments, sorting was restricted to alpha-beta TCR T cells by an anti-gamma-delta TCR antibody. Whether expanded NKG2C+ T cell clones were HCMV-specific remained unclear.

The gene calls are TRBV5-1 and TRBJ2-5; D unresolved. This receptor was taken from a woman aged 18-29 years in good health. Sample: CD4+ T cells sorted from blood. CDR3 nucleotide sequence: TGCGCCAGCAGCCCCCTCAAGTGGGACCAAGAGACCCAGTACTTC. It is translated as CASSPLKWDQETQYF.